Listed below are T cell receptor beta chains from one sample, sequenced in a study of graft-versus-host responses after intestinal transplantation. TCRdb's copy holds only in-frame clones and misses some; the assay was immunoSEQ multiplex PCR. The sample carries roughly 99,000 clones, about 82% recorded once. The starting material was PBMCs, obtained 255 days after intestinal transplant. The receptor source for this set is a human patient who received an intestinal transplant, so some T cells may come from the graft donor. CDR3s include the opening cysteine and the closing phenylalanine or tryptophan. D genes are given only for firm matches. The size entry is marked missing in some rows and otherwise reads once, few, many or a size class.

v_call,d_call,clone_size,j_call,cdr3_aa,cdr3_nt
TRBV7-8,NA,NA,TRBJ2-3,CASSLWGAGGTDTQYF,TGTGCCAGCAGCTTATGGGGAGCCGGGGGCACAGATACGCAGTATTTT
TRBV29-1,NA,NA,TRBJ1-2,CSVEGGTSVYGYTF,TGCAGCGTTGAAGGCGGGACGTCAGTCTATGGCTACACCTTC
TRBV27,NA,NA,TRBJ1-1,CASSRARRNTEAFF,TGTGCCAGCAGCAGGGCCAGGAGGAACACTGAAGCTTTCTTT
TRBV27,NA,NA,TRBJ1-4,CASSGGGKLFF,TGTGCCAGCAGTGGAGGTGGTAAACTGTTTTTT
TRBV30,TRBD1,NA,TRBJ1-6,CAWRGLPGQGHNSPLHF,TGTGCCTGGAGGGGACTACCGGGACAGGGCCATAATTCACCCCTCCACTTT
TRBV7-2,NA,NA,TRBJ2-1,CASSLGSYNEQFF,TGTGCCAGCAGCTTGGGGTCATACAATGAGCAGTTCTTC
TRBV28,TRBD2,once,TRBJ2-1,CASSPIAGGALYNEQFF,TGTGCCAGCAGTCCTATAGCGGGAGGCGCACTATACAATGAGCAGTTCTTC
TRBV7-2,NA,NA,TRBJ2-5,CASSLSSRGETQYF,TGTGCCAGCAGCTTAAGCTCCCGGGGAGAGACCCAGTACTTC
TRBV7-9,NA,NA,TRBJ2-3,CASSLGGLSGLRTDTQYF,TGTGCCAGCAGCTTAGGGGGCCTATCGGGACTGCGCACAGATACGCAGTATTTT
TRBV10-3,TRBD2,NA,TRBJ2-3,CAISEGGGKTDTQYF,TGTGCCATCAGTGAGGGGGGAGGGAAAACAGATACGCAGTATTTT
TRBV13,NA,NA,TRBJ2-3,CASSLVGQGLTDTQYF,TGTGCCAGCAGCTTAGTTGGGCAGGGCCTCACAGATACGCAGTATTTT
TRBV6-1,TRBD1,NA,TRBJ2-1,CATGGVSSYNEQFF,TGTGCCACAGGGGGAGTCAGCTCCTACAATGAGCAGTTCTTC
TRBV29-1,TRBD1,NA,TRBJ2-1,CSVEALGTGAYNEQFF,TGCAGCGTTGAAGCCCTGGGGACAGGGGCCTACAATGAGCAGTTCTTC
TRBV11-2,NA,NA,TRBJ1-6,CASSHNQDNSPLHF,TGTGCCAGCAGCCACAATCAAGACAATTCACCCCTCCACTTT
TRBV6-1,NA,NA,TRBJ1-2,CASSEIRGRDTYGYTF,TGTGCCAGCAGTGAAATCCGTGGTCGGGACACCTATGGCTACACCTTC
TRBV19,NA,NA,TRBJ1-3,CASSIDRTSGNTIYF,TGTGCCAGTAGTATAGATCGGACCTCTGGAAACACCATATATTTT
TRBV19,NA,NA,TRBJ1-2,CASSPDVSYGYTF,TGTGCCAGTAGTCCTGATGTTTCATATGGCTACACCTTC
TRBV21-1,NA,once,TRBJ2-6,CASSKLGYTGANVLTF,TGTGCCAGCAGCAAATTGGGGTACACTGGGGCCAACGTCCTGACTTTC
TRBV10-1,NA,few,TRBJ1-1,CASSDEKGGDEAFF,TGCGCCAGCAGCGACGAAAAGGGGGGGGATGAAGCTTTCTTT
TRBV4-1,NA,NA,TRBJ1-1,CASSRTQGNTEAFF,TGCGCCAGCAGCCGGACACAGGGTAACACTGAAGCTTTCTTT
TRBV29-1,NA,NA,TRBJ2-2,CSVDAGNTGELFF,TGCAGCGTTGATGCAGGGAACACCGGGGAGCTGTTTTTT
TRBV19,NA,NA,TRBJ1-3,CASKLGFHTGNTIYF,TGTGCCAGTAAATTGGGTTTTCACACTGGAAACACCATATATTTT
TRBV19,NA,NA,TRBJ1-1,CASSNGGRTEAFF,TGTGCCAGTAGTAATGGGGGAAGAACTGAAGCTTTCTTT
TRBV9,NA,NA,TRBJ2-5,CASSVEGGGETQYF,TGTGCCAGCAGCGTAGAGGGGGGTGGGGAGACCCAGTACTTC
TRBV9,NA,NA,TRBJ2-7,CASSVAMDSYEQYF,TGTGCCAGCAGCGTAGCAATGGACAGCTACGAGCAGTACTTC
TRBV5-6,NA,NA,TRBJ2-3,CASSYTRASTDTQYF,TGTGCCAGCAGCTACACTAGAGCTAGCACAGATACGCAGTATTTT
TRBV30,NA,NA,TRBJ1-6,CAWSEDRSSYNSPLHF,TGTGCCTGGAGTGAGGACAGAAGTTCTTATAATTCACCCCTCCACTTT
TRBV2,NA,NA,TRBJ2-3,CASSERITDTQYF,TGTGCCAGCAGTGAGAGGATCACAGATACGCAGTATTTT
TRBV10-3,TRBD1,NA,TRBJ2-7,CAISESGTGVYEQYF,TGTGCCATCAGTGAGTCCGGGACAGGGGTCTACGAGCAGTACTTC
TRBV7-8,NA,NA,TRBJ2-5,CASSLIISGKGTQYF,TGTGCCAGCAGCCTAATCATCTCAGGGAAGGGGACCCAGTACTTC
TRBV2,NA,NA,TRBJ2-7,CASSDVLGRVSYEQYF,TGTGCCAGCAGTGACGTACTAGGGAGAGTGTCCTACGAGCAGTACTTC
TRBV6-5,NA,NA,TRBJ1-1,CASSRQEGGMAFF,TGTGCCAGCAGTCGACAGGAGGGTGGAATGGCTTTCTTT
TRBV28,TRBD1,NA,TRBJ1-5,CASTGPGQGSNQPQHF,TGTGCCAGCACTGGTCCGGGACAGGGGTCCAATCAGCCCCAGCATTTT